The 15 T cell receptor beta chains below were found in one sample sequenced in a study of shared clonotypes between healthy human individuals. Positive CCR7 selection of CD45RO-negative cells yielded the naive CD8 cells, and terminally differentiated effector memory CD45RA+ cells were excluded. TCRdb's table, derived via immunoSEQ multiplex PCR, lists solely in-frame clones and lacks some. This table has 700,000 to 950,000 clones, roughly 96% appearing once. Sequencing input: naive CD8+ T cells sorted from blood. These receptors all stem from a man under 40 in good health.

The chain is built from TRBV9 and TRBJ2-7, with TRBD1 as a possible D gene (6 bases). V lost 0 bases and J lost 5, with 6 bases in between. CDR1 and CDR2 (germline): SGDLS, YYNGEE. The CDR3 has 12 amino acids. The CDR3: CASSVGQDEQYF. The CDR3 DNA reads TGTGCCAGCAGCGTAGGACAGGACGAGCAGTACTTC. Full variable domain (outside the CDR3, taken from reference TRBV9 and TRBJ2-7): DSGVTQTPKHLITATGQRVTLRCSPRSGDLSVYWYQQSLDQGLQFLIQYYNGEERAKGNILERFSAQQFPDLHSELNLSSLELGDSALYFCASSVGQDEQYFGPGTRLTVT.

The rearrangement links TRBV6-5 to TRBJ2-5; TRBD2 aligns across 9 bases. V trimming: 2 bases; J trimming: 4 bases; junction bases outside the gene matches: 8. Germline V gene sequence: CDR1 MNHEY, CDR2 SVGAGI. The CDR3 contains 16 residues. DNA of the CDR3: TGTGCCAGCAGTTACACCGGGACTAGCCATTCAGAGACCCAGTACTTC. It encodes CASSYTGTSHSETQYF.

The rearrangement links TRBV19 to TRBJ2-1; D call uncertain. V lost 3 bases to trimming and J lost 8 bases, with 11 bases between them. CDR1 LNHDA and CDR2 SQIVND come from the germline V gene (reference sequence). The CDR3 runs to 13 residues. Here the CDR3 DNA reads TGTGCCAGTAGTATCGTTCGAGGTGATGAGCAGTTCTTC. This codes for CASSIVRGDEQFF. The full variable domain, in which reference TRBV19 and TRBJ2-1 provide the parts outside the CDR3, is DGGITQSPKYLFRKEGQNVTLSCEQNLNHDAMYWYRQDPGQGLRLIYYSQIVNDFQKGDIAEGYSVSREKKESFPLTVTSAQKNPTAFYLCASSIVRGDEQFFGPGTRLTVL.

The CDR3 spells CASRAPGLAGLTDTQYF. The CDR3 DNA reads as TGTGCCAGCAGGGCTCCGGGACTAGCGGGCCTCACAGATACGCAGTATTTT. J is TRBJ2-3 and V is TRBV7-8; TRBD2 matches 12 bases. Unmatched junction bases numbered 9, after V lost 6 bases and J lost 2 bases. The CDR3 has 17 amino acids. Germline V gives CDR1 SGHVS, CDR2 FQNEAQ. Supplemented by reference TRBV7-8 and TRBJ2-3, the full variable domain reads GAGVSQSPRYKVAKRGQDVALRCDPISGHVSLFWYQQALGQGPEFLTYFQNEAQLDKSGLPSDRFFAERPEGSVSTLKIQRTQQEDSAVYLCASRAPGLAGLTDTQYFGPGTRLTVL.

This clone was seen once. CDR3: CASSLVLNEQFF. The CDR3 nucleotides read TGTGCCAGCAGCTTAGTGCTCAATGAGCAGTTCTTC. The rearrangement uses TRBV7-8 and TRBJ2-1; D remains ambiguous. The CDR3 is 12 residues long. Germline assignment: CDR1 SGHVS and CDR2 FQNEAQ. Trimming shortened V by 1 base and J by 6 bases, and 4 bases separated the two germline ends.

Details on this clone: The identical CDR3 is also encoded by other nucleotide sequences in the sample. Here the CDR3 reads CSVLEGTYEQYF. The CDR3 DNA reads as TGCAGCGTTTTGGAGGGAACTTACGAGCAGTACTTC. V and J are TRBV29-1 and TRBJ2-7, with D tentatively TRBD2 (6 bases). There are 12 residues in the CDR3. CDR1 and CDR2 (germline): SQVTM, ANQGSEA. V was pared by 5 bases and J by 4 bases, with 12 bases between.

Turning to this clone: The same CDR3 also results from other DNA sequences found in this sample. The chain has TRBV27 and TRBJ2-7; D perhaps matches TRBD1 (6 bases). V was cut by 3 bases and J by 2 bases, with 8 bases left in between. This CDR3 has 13 amino acids. Germline CDR1 reads MNHEY; CDR2 reads SMNVEV (reference sequence). CDR3 nucleotides: TGTGCCAGCAGTTTGGACAGTACCTACGAGCAGTACTTC. It yields the protein CASSLDSTYEQYF.

For this clone: Other DNA sequences within the sample encode an identical CDR3. J is TRBJ2-7 and V is TRBV30; D possibly matches TRBD1 or TRBD2 (5 bases each). V was shortened by 3 bases and J by 5 bases, with 14 bases between the two germline ends. This CDR3 is built from 13 residues. Germline V gene data show CDR1 as GTSNPN and CDR2 as SVGIG (reference sequence). DNA of the CDR3: TGTGCCTGGAGCCCAGGGACCGGGAACGAGCAGTACTTC. The encoded protein is CAWSPGTGNEQYF.

The chain combines TRBV30 with TRBJ2-7; a weak D match, TRBD1 (5 bases). CDR3 length equals 13 residues. V was pared by 2 bases and J by 3 bases, with 11 bases between. Germline values: CDR1 GTSNPN, CDR2 SVGIG (reference sequence). This CDR3 reads CAWSPQGYYEQYF. In DNA form, the CDR3 reads TGTGCCTGGAGTCCCCAGGGCTACTACGAGCAGTACTTC.

Worth noting for this clone: Different DNA sequences within this sample yield the same CDR3. The genes are TRBV5-1 and TRBJ2-2; D unresolved. Germline loops: CDR1 SGHRS, CDR2 YFSETQ. V was pared by 4 bases and J by 1 base, with 5 bases between. The CDR3 runs 13 residues. Written as DNA, the CDR3 is TGCGCCAGCAGCCCGGAGAACACCGGGGAGCTGTTTTTT. Its protein product is CASSPENTGELFF.

This chain joins TRBV27 and TRBJ2-7; D is uncertain. This CDR3 is built from 14 residues. Trimming removed 5 bases at V and 0 bases at J, with 11 bases between. Germline CDR1 MNHEY, CDR2 SMNVEV (reference sequence). In DNA form, the CDR3 reads TGTGCCAGCAGTCCGTACTCGAGCTCCTACGAGCAGTACTTC. This translates into CASSPYSSSYEQYF.

This sequence joins TRBV18 and TRBJ2-4; a weak D match, TRBD1 (6 bases). Germline assignment: CDR1 KGHSH and CDR2 LQKENI. This CDR3 spans 13 amino acids. Deletions cut 8 bases from V and 8 bases from J, with 16 bases between. The CDR3 loop reads CASTNRVWDIQYF. The DNA of the CDR3 is TGTGCCAGCACTAACAGGGTTTGGGACATTCAGTACTTC.

The chain links TRBV5-1 to TRBJ2-2; no firm D call. This CDR3 is 17 amino acids long. V lost 1 base to trimming and J lost 1 base, with 14 bases between them. Germline loops: CDR1 SGHRS, CDR2 YFSETQ. The CDR3 reads CASSLMSEPLNTGELFF. The CDR3 DNA follows: TGCGCCAGCAGCTTGATGAGCGAGCCATTGAACACCGGGGAGCTGTTTTTT.

The chain links TRBV9 to TRBJ2-7; no reliable D call. There are 14 residues in the CDR3. Germline V CDR1 and CDR2: SGDLS, YYNGEE. The V end lost 0 bases, the J end lost 6 bases, and 13 bases lay between the germline ends. The CDR3 DNA sequence: TGTGCCAGCAGCGTAGCTCCGATCATTGGCGAGCAGTACTTC. Protein sequence: CASSVAPIIGEQYF.

This clone was counted once. The chain uses TRBV29-1 and TRBJ2-3, with D maybe TRBD2 (6 bases). CDR1 is SQVTM, CDR2 ANQGSEA, per germline. This CDR3 has 13 residues. Trimming took off 6 bases at V and 6 bases at J, with 16 bases between the two ends. The CDR3 loop is CSVRAPLADTQYF. CDR3 bases: TGCAGCGTCCGGGCCCCACTAGCTGATACGCAGTATTTT.